These 20 T cell receptor beta chains originate from one sample sequenced in a study of T cell responses to AZD1222 COVID-19 vaccine. Sequencing was performed with immunoSEQ multiplex PCR; in TCRdb, only in-frame clones are kept and a portion is missing. The table has 100,000 to 150,000 clones, 85% to 95% seen once. The sequences come from peripheral blood, collected 28 days after the second AZD1222 dose. The receptors shown here come from an adult who received the AZD1222 COVID-19 vaccine.

This clone was seen a single time. The V and J genes are TRBV9 and TRBJ2-3; 7 nucleotides agree with TRBD1. This CDR3 spans 15 amino acids. The germline gives CDR1 SGDLS, CDR2 YYNGEE. J lost 0 bases, V lost 3 bases, and 4 bases had no gene match. In nucleotides, the CDR3 is TGTGCCAGCAGCGCGGGACAGCCAAGCACAGATACGCAGTATTTT. Translated: CASSAGQPSTDTQYF.

This chain links TRBV6-5 with TRBJ2-3, with 11 bases that match TRBD2. Trimming at V came to 8 bases and at J to 6 bases, leaving 7 bases not matched to a gene. This CDR3 comprises 14 residues. The V gene's germline CDR1 is MNHEY and CDR2 SVGAGI. The CDR3 DNA sequence: TGTGCCAGCGGTCTAGCGGGAGGAATTGATACGCAGTATTTT. Protein: CASGLAGGIDTQYF.

The chain is built from TRBV30 and TRBJ2-7; 8 bases map to TRBD2. Germline CDR1 and CDR2: GTSNPN and SVGIG (reference sequence). This CDR3 region has 14 residues. The junction had 3 bases not matched to a gene; V was cut back by 0 bases and J by 2 bases. This chain's CDR3 is CAWSVSGGPYEQYF. The DNA for the CDR3 is TGTGCCTGGAGTGTATCGGGAGGGCCCTACGAGCAGTACTTC.

This rearrangement joins TRBV29-1 to TRBJ1-1; no clear D gene. Trimming took off 4 bases at V and 4 bases at J, with 4 bases between the two ends. This CDR3 has 10 residues. Germline V gene lookup returns CDR1 SQVTM and CDR2 ANQGSEA. CDR3 in DNA: TGCAGCGTTGTTATCACTGAAGCTTTCTTT. Protein sequence: CSVVITEAFF.

The genes are TRBV10-3 and TRBJ1-1; 12 bases line up with TRBD1. V trimming: 6 bases; J trimming: 7 bases; junction bases outside the gene matches: 6. Per the germline V gene, CDR1 is ENHRY and CDR2 is SYGVKD. The CDR3 extends over 14 amino acids. CDR3 residues: CAIRVGQGANEAFF. The CDR3 DNA is TGTGCCATCAGGGTGGGACAGGGGGCGAATGAAGCTTTCTTT.

CDR3 residues: CASSLEGGTGNTIYF. The CDR3 nucleotides are TGCGCCAGCAGCTTGGAGGGGGGCACTGGAAACACCATATATTTT. This chain links TRBV5-1 with TRBJ1-3, with D perhaps TRBD1 (6 bases). CDR1 is SGHRS and CDR2 is YFSETQ in the germline V gene. Trimming took 0 bases from V and 2 from J, leaving 9 bases between them. The CDR3 has 15 amino acids.

J is TRBJ1-4 and V is TRBV15, with TRBD1 matching 7 bases. CDR1 is LNHNV and CDR2 is YYDKDF in the germline V gene (reference sequence). The CDR3 has 15 amino acids. J lost 11 bases, V lost 0 bases, and 9 bases had no gene match. As DNA, the CDR3 is TGTGCCACCAGCAGAGACCGGGACAGCGCCGAGAAACTGTTTTTT. This encodes CATSRDRDSAEKLFF.

The chain employs TRBV6-1 and TRBJ2-4, with a possible D match to TRBD2 (6 bases). The CDR3 extends over 13 amino acids. Germline-derived CDR1 and CDR2 are MNHNS and SASEGT. Trimming took off 0 bases at V and 9 bases at J, with 9 bases between the two ends. DNA of the CDR3: TGTGCCAGCAGTGAAGCTGGAGGGTCCATTCAGTACTTC. Translation gives CASSEAGGSIQYF.

The genes are TRBV19 and TRBJ2-1; no firm D call. CDR3 length: 13 amino acids. The V end was cut by 5 bases, the J end by 2 bases, with 7 bases between. From germline, CDR1 is LNHDA and CDR2 SQIVND (reference sequence). CDR3 residues: CASSQVPYNEQFF. The CDR3 DNA follows: TGTGCCAGTAGTCAGGTGCCCTACAATGAGCAGTTCTTC.

The gene calls are TRBV6-6 and TRBJ1-1; 11 bases align to TRBD1. The CDR3 length is 15 residues. V gave up 8 bases and J gave up 1 base; unmatched junction bases: 6. Germline V gives CDR1 MNHNY, CDR2 SVGAGI (reference sequence). The CDR3 DNA is TGTGCCAGCTGGGACAGGGGGACCGGGAACACTGAAGCTTTCTTT. Residues: CASWDRGTGNTEAFF.

This chain uses TRBV11-2 with TRBJ2-7, with D perhaps matching TRBD1 (5 bases). V dropped 0 bases and J dropped 3 bases, with 12 bases sitting between them. The CDR3 extends over 15 amino acids. CDR1 and CDR2 (germline): SGHAT, FQNNGV. The CDR3 reads CASSLEGAAFYEQYF. The CDR3 DNA is TGTGCCAGCAGCTTAGAAGGGGCGGCATTCTACGAGCAGTACTTC.

The chain combines TRBV4-1 with TRBJ1-2; TRBD1 matches at 7 bases. The J segment lost 5 bases and the V segment lost 3 bases, leaving 6 bases of the junction unmatched. The germline V gene has CDR1 MGHRA and CDR2 YSYEKL. The CDR3 runs 14 residues. CDR3 protein: CASSHVTGLYGYTF. The CDR3, as DNA: TGCGCCAGCAGCCATGTGACAGGGTTGTATGGCTACACCTTC.

This clone was detected only once. The chain joins TRBV2 to TRBJ2-1; tentatively, D is TRBD2 (6 bases). Per the germline V gene, CDR1 is SNHLY and CDR2 is FYNNEI. The CDR3 runs to 15 residues. V was shortened by 4 bases and J by 6 bases, with 16 bases between the two germline ends. CDR3 sequence: CASSGLTSTFNEQFF. CDR3 in DNA: TGTGCCAGCAGTGGTTTGACTAGTACCTTCAATGAGCAGTTCTTC. The whole variable domain, filled in from reference TRBV2 and TRBJ2-1, reads EPEVTQTPSHQVTQMGQEVILRCVPISNHLYFYWYRQILGQKVEFLVSFYNNEISEKSEIFDDQFSVERPDGSNFTLKIRSTKLEDSAMYFCASSGLTSTFNEQFFGPGTRLTVL.

This clone showed up just once. This sequence joins TRBV5-1 and TRBJ2-7; maybe TRBD1 (8 bases). V lost 2 bases and J 6 bases, leaving 12 bases between the germline ends. CDR3 size: 13 residues. Germline CDR1 SGHRS, CDR2 YFSETQ. DNA of the CDR3: TGCGCCAGCAGCTTACAGGGGGGGCTCGAGCAGTACTTC. Translating it yields CASSLQGGLEQYF.

This rearrangement joins TRBV6-2 or TRBV6-3 to TRBJ2-1; D gene uncertain. CDR1 is MNHEY and CDR2 is SVGEGT in the germline V gene. V was trimmed by 4 bases and J by 0 bases, leaving 13 bases between them. The CDR3 has 16 amino acids. Here the CDR3 reads CASSSRTASSYNEQFF. The DNA of the CDR3 is TGTGCCAGCAGTTCCAGGACGGCAAGCTCCTACAATGAGCAGTTCTTC.

The V call is TRBV27, the J call TRBJ1-5; D might be TRBD1 (6 bases). CDR3 length equals 16 residues. Trimming cost V 7 bases and J 0 bases, with 16 bases left between them. Germline V CDR1 and CDR2: MNHEY, SMNVEV (reference sequence). As DNA, the CDR3 is TGTGCCAGCACCCCCGTTCGGGGGCATAGCAATCAGCCCCAGCATTTT. Translation gives CASTPVRGHSNQPQHF.

This clone came up a few times. This chain uses TRBV5-6 with TRBJ2-7; weak D call: TRBD2 (6 bases). The length of the CDR3 is 12 residues. Germline-derived CDR1 and CDR2 are SGHDT and YYEEEE. V lost 1 base and J lost 12, with 14 bases in between. CDR3 amino acids: CASSLPGSVWYF. The DNA of the CDR3 is TGTGCCAGCAGCTTGCCCGGGAGCGTCTGGTACTTC. Together with reference TRBV5-6 and TRBJ2-7, the CDR3 gives the full variable domain: DAGVTQSPTHLIKTRGQQVTLRCSPKSGHDTVSWYQQALGQGPQFIFQYYEEEERQRGNFPDRFSGHQFPNYSSELNVNALLLGDSALYLCASSLPGSVWYFGPGTRLTVT.

The chain is built from TRBV29-1 and TRBJ2-2; maybe TRBD1 (5 bases). The CDR3 contains 15 residues. Per the germline V gene, CDR1 is SQVTM and CDR2 is ANQGSEA. V lost 0 bases, J lost 5 bases, and 13 bases lay in between. CDR3 sequence reads: CSVEETGFGTGELFF. The CDR3 bases are TGCAGCGTTGAAGAAACAGGATTTGGAACCGGGGAGCTGTTTTTT.

V usage is TRBV6-5 and J usage is TRBJ2-7, with 7 bases that match TRBD1. This CDR3 has 14 amino acids. V trimming: 5 bases; J trimming: 4 bases; junction bases outside the gene matches: 8. The V gene's germline CDR1 is MNHEY and CDR2 SVGAGI. In nucleotides, the CDR3 is TGTGCCAGCAGTCCCGGGACAGTGGATTACGAGCAGTACTTC. Amino acids: CASSPGTVDYEQYF.

The chain uses TRBV5-4 and TRBJ2-7; D unclear. V shed 0 bases and J shed 4 bases, with 5 bases lying between them. Germline V gene sequence: CDR1 SGHNT, CDR2 YYREEE (reference sequence). The CDR3 has 12 amino acids. The chain's CDR3 is CASSLEGYEQYF. CDR3 nucleotides: TGTGCCAGCAGCTTGGAGGGTTACGAGCAGTACTTC. Supplemented by reference TRBV5-4 and TRBJ2-7, the full variable domain reads ETGVTQSPTHLIKTRGQQVTLRCSSQSGHNTVSWYQQALGQGPQFIFQYYREEENGRGNFPPRFSGLQFPNYSSELNVNALELDDSALYLCASSLEGYEQYFGPGTRLTVT.